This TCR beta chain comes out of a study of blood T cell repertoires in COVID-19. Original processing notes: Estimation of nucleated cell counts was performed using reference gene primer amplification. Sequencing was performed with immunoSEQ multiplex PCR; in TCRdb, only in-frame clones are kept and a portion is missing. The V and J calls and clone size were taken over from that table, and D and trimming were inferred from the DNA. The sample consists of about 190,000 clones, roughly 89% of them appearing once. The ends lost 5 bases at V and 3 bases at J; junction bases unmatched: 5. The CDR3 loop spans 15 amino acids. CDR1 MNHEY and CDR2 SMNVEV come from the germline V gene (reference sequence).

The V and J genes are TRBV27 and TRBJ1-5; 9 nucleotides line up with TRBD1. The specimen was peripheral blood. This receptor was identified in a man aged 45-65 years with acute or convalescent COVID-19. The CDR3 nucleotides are TGTGCCAGCAGTGCCGGGACAGGGAACAATCAGCCCCAGCATTTT. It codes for CASSAGTGNNQPQHF.